This T cell receptor (beta chain) comes out of a study of T cells in localized non-small cell lung cancer. Only in-frame clones appear in the TCRdb table, and some are missing; sequencing was by immunoSEQ multiplex PCR. The table lists 25,000 to 30,000 clones, more than 75% of them singletons. Looked up from germline, CDR1 is SEHNR and CDR2 is FQNEAQ (reference sequence). The V end was cut by 5 bases, the J end by 0 bases, with 16 bases between. This CDR3 has 16 residues. Sample: peripheral blood, taken before any cancer treatment. The chain combines TRBV7-9 with TRBJ1-1; D is ambiguous. The sequence was collected from a female donor at least 60 years old with stage III squamous cell lung carcinoma. The CDR3 nucleotides are TGTGCCAGCAGCCTTATCGATCGGGCTATGAACACTGAAGCTTTCTTT. Encoded protein: CASSLIDRAMNTEAFF.